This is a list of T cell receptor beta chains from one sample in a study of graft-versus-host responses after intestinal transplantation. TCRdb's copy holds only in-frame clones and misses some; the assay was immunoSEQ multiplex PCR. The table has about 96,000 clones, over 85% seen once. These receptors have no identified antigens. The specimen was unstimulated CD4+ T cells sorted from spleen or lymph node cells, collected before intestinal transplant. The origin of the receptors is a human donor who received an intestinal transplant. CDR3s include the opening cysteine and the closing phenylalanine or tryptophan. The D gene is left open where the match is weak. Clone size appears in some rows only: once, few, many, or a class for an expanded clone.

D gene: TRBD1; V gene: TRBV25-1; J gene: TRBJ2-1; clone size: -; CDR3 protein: CASSEVGTGGGASNEQFF; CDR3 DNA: TGTGCCAGCAGTGAGGTCGGGACAGGGGGCGGCGCTTCCAATGAGCAGTTCTTC
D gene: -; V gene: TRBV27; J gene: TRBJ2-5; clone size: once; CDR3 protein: CASSFDRLNQETQYF; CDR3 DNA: TGTGCCAGCAGTTTCGATAGGCTAAACCAAGAGACCCAGTACTTC
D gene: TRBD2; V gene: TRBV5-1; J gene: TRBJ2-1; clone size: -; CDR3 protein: CASVGGTPYNGQFF; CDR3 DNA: TGCGCCAGCGTCGGGGGGACCCCCTACAATGGGCAGTTCTTC
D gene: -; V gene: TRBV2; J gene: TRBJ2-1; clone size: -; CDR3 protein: CASSEIRSLQNEQFF; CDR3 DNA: TGTGCCAGCAGTGAGATTCGGTCGTTACAAAATGAGCAGTTCTTC
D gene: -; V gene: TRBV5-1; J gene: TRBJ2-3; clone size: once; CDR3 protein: CASSFADTQYF; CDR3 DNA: TGCGCCAGCAGCTTTGCGGATACGCAGTATTTT
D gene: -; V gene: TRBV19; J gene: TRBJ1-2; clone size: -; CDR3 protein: CASSIDLTARGYTF; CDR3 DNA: TGTGCCAGTAGTATAGATCTGACCGCCCGTGGCTACACCTTC
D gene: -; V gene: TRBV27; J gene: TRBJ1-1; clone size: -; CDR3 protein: CASSLEGGIGNTEAFF; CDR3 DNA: TGTGCCAGCAGTTTGGAGGGAGGGATTGGAAACACTGAAGCTTTCTTT
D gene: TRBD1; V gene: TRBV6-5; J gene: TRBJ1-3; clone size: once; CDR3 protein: CASSSTGGNTIYF; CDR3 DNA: TGTGCCAGCAGTTCGACAGGGGGAAACACCATATATTTT
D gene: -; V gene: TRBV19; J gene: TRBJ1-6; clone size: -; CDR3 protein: CASSIGTENSPLHF; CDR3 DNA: TGTGCCAGTAGTATAGGGACAGAAAATTCACCCCTCCACTTT
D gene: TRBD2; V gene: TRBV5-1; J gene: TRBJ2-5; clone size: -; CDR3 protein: CASSLALAGGQETQYF; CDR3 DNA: TGCGCCAGCAGCTTGGCCTTAGCGGGGGGCCAAGAGACCCAGTACTTC
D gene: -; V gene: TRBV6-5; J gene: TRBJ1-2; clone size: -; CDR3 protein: CASGQPYGYTF; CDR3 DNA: TGTGCCAGCGGACAGCCGTATGGCTACACCTTC
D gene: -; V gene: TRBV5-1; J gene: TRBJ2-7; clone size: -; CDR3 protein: CASSFTQTTKSEQYF; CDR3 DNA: TGCGCCAGCAGCTTCACCCAGACAACCAAATCCGAGCAGTACTTC
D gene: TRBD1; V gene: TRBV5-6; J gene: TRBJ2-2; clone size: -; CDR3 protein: CASTAGGTGELLF; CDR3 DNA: TGTGCCAGCACCGCAGGGGGCACCGGGGAGCTGCTTTTT
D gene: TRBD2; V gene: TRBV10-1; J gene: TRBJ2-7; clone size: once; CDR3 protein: CARGPSGSLNEQYF; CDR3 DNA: TGCGCCAGGGGCCCTAGCGGGAGTCTGAACGAGCAGTACTTC
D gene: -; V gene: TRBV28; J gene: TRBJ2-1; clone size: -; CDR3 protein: CASSYKIGTATSASYNEQFF; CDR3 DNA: TGTGCCAGCAGCTACAAGATTGGGACAGCAACTAGCGCGAGCTACAATGAGCAGTTCTTC
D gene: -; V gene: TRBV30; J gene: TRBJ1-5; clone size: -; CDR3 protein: CAWTGGPGQPQHF; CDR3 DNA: TGTGCCTGGACGGGGGGGCCCGGGCAGCCCCAGCATTTT
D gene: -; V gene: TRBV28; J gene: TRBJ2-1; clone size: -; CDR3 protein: CASSFSKQTYNEQFF; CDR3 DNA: TGTGCCAGCAGTTTTAGTAAGCAGACCTACAATGAGCAGTTCTTC
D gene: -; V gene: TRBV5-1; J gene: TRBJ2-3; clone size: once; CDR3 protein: CASSLVSLASTDTQYF; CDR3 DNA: TGCGCCAGCAGCTTGGTATCGCTAGCTAGCACAGATACGCAGTATTTT
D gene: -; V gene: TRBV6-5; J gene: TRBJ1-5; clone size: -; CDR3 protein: CASSRLTGINQPQHF; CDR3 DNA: TGTGCCAGCAGTCGCCTCACAGGGATCAATCAGCCCCAGCATTTT
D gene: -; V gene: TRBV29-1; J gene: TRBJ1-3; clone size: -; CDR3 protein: CSVEAENTIYF; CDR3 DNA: TGCAGCGTTGAAGCCGAAAACACCATATATTTT
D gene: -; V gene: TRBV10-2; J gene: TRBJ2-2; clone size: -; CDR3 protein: CASTRLAGELFF; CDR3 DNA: TGCGCCAGCACCAGACTAGCCGGGGAGCTGTTTTTT
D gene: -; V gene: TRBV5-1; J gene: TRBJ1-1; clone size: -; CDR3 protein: CASSSAAGYTEAFF; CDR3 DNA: TGCGCCAGCAGCTCGGCTGCGGGTTATACTGAAGCTTTCTTT
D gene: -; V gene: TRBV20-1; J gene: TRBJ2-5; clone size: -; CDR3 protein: CSAQGAETQYF; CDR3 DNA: TGCAGTGCCCAGGGTGCAGAGACCCAGTACTTC
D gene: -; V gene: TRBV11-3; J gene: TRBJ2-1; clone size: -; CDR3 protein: CASSLGGTNEQFF; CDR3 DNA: TGTGCCAGCAGCTTAGGGGGGACTAATGAGCAGTTCTTC
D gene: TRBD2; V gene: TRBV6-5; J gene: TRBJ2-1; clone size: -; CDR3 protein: CASSYFEGGPGNEQFF; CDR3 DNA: TGTGCCAGCAGTTACTTTGAGGGAGGGCCCGGCAATGAGCAGTTCTTC
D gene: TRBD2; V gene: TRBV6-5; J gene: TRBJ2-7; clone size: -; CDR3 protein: CASSLGTSRAYEQYF; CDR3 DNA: TGTGCCAGCAGTTTGGGGACTAGCAGAGCCTACGAGCAGTACTTC
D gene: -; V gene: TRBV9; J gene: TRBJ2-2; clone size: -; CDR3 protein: CASSPQAANTGELFF; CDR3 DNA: TGTGCCAGCAGCCCCCAGGCTGCGAACACCGGGGAGCTGTTTTTT
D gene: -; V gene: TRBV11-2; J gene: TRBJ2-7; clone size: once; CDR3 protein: CASTTSLPGLGTSRYEQYF; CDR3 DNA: TGTGCCAGCACCACAAGCTTGCCGGGATTGGGGACTTCTAGATACGAGCAGTACTTC
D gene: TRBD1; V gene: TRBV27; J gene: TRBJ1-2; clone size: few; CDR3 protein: CASSSDRGGGYTF; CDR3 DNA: TGTGCCAGCAGTTCAGACAGGGGGGGAGGCTACACCTTC
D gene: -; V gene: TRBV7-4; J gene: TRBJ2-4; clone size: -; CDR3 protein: CASPGQFPQLAKNIQYF; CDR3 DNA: TGTGCCAGCCCGGGACAATTCCCCCAGCTAGCCAAAAACATTCAGTACTTC
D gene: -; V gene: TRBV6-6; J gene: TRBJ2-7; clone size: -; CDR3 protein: CASRNTHRGGNEQYF; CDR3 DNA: TGTGCCAGCAGAAATACCCACAGGGGAGGGAACGAGCAGTACTTC
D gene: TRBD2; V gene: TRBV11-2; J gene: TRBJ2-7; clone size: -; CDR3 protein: CASSLEGRVYEQYF; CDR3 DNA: TGTGCCAGCAGCTTAGAAGGGAGGGTCTACGAGCAGTACTTC
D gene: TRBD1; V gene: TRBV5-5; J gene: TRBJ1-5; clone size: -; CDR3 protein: CASSDIPGQGHQPQHF; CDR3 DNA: TGTGCCAGCAGCGACATTCCGGGACAGGGCCATCAGCCCCAGCATTTT
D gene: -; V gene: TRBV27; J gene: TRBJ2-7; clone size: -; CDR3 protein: CASSLKFRVHEQYF; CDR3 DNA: TGTGCCAGCAGTTTAAAGTTCAGGGTCCACGAGCAGTACTTC
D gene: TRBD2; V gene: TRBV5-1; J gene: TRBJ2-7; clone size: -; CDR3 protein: CASSLRGRGNEQYF; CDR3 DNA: TGCGCCAGCAGCTTGCGAGGGAGGGGCAACGAGCAGTACTTC
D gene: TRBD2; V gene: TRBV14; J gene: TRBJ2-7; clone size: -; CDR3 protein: CASSHRKPGLAYHEQYF; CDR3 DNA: TGTGCCAGCAGCCACAGAAAACCGGGACTAGCGTATCACGAGCAGTACTTC
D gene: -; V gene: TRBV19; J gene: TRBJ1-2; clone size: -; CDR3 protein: CASRITQGPYGYTF; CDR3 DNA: TGTGCCAGTAGGATAACACAGGGTCCCTATGGCTACACCTTC
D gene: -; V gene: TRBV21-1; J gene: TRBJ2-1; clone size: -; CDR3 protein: CANLTGLEQFF; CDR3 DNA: TGTGCCAACCTCACCGGATTAGAGCAGTTCTTC
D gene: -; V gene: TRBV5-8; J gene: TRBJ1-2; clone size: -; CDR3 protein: CASSPLASNYGYTF; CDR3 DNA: TGTGCCAGCAGCCCATTGGCTTCTAACTATGGCTACACCTTC
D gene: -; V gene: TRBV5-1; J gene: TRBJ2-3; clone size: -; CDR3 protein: CASSLEAYTDTQYF; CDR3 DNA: TGCGCCAGCAGCTTGGAGGCGTACACAGATACGCAGTATTTT
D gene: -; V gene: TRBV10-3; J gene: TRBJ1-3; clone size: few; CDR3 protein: CATGSGDIYF; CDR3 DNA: TGTGCCACCGGTTCCGGGGATATATATTTT
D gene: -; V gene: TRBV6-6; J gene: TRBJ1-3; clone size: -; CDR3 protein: CASSPPRGQGNTIYF; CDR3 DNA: TGTGCCAGCAGCCCTCCCCGGGGGCAAGGAAACACCATATATTTT
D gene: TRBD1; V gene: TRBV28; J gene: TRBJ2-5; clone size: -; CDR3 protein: CASSFNGQGETQYF; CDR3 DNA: TGTGCCAGCAGTTTCAACGGACAGGGAGAGACCCAGTACTTC
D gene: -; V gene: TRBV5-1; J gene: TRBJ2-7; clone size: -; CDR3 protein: CASSLEAEEQYF; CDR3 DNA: TGCGCCAGCAGCTTGGAAGCGGAAGAGCAGTACTTC
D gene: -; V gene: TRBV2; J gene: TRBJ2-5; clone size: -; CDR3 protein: CASSSWGDSQETQYF; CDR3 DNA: TGTGCCAGCAGCTCCTGGGGGGACAGTCAAGAGACCCAGTACTTC
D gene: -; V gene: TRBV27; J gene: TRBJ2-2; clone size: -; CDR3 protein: CASSLTGELFF; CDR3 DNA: TGTGCCAGCAGTTTAACCGGGGAGCTGTTTTTT
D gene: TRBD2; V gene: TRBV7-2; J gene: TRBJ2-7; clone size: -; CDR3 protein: CASSLLAGGNEQYF; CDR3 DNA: TGTGCCAGCAGCTTACTAGCGGGAGGGAACGAGCAGTACTTC
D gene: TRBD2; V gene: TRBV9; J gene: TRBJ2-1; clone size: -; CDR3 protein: CASSVVTSGIYNEQFF; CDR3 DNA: TGTGCCAGCAGCGTGGTCACTAGCGGGATTTACAATGAGCAGTTCTTC
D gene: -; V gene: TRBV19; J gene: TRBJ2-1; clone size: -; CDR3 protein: CASSNWRGSSYNEQFF; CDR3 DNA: TGTGCCAGTAGTAACTGGCGAGGGAGCTCCTACAATGAGCAGTTCTTC
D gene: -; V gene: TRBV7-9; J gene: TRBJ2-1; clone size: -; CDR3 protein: CASSLGTGNYNEQFF; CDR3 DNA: TGTGCCAGCAGCTTAGGTACGGGGAATTACAATGAGCAGTTCTTC
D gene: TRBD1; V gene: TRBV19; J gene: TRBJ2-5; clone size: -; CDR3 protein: CASSRGQTGTQYF; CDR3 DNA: TGTGCCAGTAGTAGGGGACAGACGGGAACCCAGTACTTC
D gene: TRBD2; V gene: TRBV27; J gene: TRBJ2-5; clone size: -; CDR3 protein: CASSLDGLAANQETQYF; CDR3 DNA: TGTGCCAGCAGTTTAGACGGACTAGCAGCGAACCAAGAGACCCAGTACTTC
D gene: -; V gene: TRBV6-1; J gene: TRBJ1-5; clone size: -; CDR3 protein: CASSETWANQPQHF; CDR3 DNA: TGTGCCAGCAGTGAAACGTGGGCCAATCAGCCCCAGCATTTT
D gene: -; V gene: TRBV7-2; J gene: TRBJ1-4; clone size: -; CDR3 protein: CASSLYSTATNEKLFF; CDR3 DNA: TGTGCCAGCAGCTTATATTCGACAGCAACTAATGAAAAACTGTTTTTT
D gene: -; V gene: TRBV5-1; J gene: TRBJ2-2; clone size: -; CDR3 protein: CASRPVAIRRPGELFF; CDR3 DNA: TGCGCCAGCAGGCCAGTCGCGATTCGGCGCCCGGGGGAGCTGTTTTTT
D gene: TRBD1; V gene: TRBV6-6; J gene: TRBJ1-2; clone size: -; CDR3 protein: CASSYGQGYYGYTF; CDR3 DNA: TGTGCCAGCAGTTATGGACAGGGATACTATGGCTACACCTTC
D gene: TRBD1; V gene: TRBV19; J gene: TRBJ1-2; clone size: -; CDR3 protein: CASSMVFGGQDYGYTF; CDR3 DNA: TGTGCCAGTAGTATGGTATTCGGGGGACAGGACTATGGCTACACCTTC
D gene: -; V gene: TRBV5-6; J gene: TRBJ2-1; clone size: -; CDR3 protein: CASRAGYNEQFF; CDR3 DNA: TGTGCCAGCCGAGCGGGCTACAATGAGCAGTTCTTC
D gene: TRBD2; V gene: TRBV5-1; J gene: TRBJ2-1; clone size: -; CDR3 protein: CASSLEAGGVSEQFF; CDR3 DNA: TGCGCCAGCAGCTTGGAAGCGGGAGGTGTAAGTGAGCAGTTCTTC